This T cell receptor beta chain was sequenced during a study of T cell changes during pregnancy in multiple sclerosis. The data were produced by immunoSEQ multiplex PCR, yet TCRdb's version contains in-frame clones alone and is incomplete. The table includes roughly 110,000 clones, 85% to 95% detected once. CDR3 size: 18 residues. CDR1 and CDR2 (germline): SGHKS, YYEKEE (reference sequence). V was pared by 1 base and J by 0 bases, with 20 bases between. The chain links TRBV5-5 to TRBJ2-7; D possibly corresponds to TRBD1 (6 bases). The origin of this receptor is a female donor in good health, enrolled as a control in a pregnancy study. This sample comprised peripheral blood, obtained in the third trimester of pregnancy. CDR3 sequence reads: CASSLWGQLVLSSYEQYF. The CDR3 bases are TGTGCCAGCAGCTTGTGGGGACAACTAGTTCTGAGCTCCTACGAGCAGTACTTC. The full variable domain, completed using reference TRBV5-5 and TRBJ2-7, is DAGVTQSPTHLIKTRGQQVTLRCSPISGHKSVSWYQQVLGQGPQFIFQYYEKEERGRGNFPDRFSARQFPNYSSELNVNALLLGDSALYLCASSLWGQLVLSSYEQYFGPGTRLTVT.